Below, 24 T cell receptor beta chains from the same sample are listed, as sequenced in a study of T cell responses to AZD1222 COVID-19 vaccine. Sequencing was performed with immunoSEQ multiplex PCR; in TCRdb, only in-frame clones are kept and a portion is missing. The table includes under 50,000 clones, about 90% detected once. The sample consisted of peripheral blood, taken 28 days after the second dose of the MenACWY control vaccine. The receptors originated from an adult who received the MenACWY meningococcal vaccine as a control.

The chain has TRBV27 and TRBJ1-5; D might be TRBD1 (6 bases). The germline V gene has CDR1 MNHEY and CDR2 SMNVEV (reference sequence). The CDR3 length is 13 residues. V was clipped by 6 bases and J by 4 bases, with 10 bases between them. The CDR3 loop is CASRSTGNQPQHF. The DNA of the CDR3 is TGTGCCAGCAGGTCTACAGGGAATCAGCCCCAGCATTTT.

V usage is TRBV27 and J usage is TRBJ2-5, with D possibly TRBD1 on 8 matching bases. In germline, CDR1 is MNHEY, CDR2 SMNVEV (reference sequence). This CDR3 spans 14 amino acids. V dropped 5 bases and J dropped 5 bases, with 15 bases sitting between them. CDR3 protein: CASSTGGRGETQYF. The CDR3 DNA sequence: TGTGCCAGCAGTACAGGGGGGAGGGGGGAGACCCAGTACTTC.

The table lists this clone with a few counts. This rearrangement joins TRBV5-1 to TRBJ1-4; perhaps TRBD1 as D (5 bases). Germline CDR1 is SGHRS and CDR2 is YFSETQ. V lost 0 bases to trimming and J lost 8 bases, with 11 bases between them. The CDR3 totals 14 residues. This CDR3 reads CASSLGPGGEKLFF. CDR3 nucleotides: TGCGCCAGCAGCTTGGGCCCTGGGGGGGAAAAACTGTTTTTT.

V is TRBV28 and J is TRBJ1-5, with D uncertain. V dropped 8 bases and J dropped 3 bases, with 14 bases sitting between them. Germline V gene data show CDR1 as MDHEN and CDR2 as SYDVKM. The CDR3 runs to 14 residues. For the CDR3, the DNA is TGTGCCAGCGGGTCCCCGGGCACCAATCAGCCCCAGCATTTT. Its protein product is CASGSPGTNQPQHF. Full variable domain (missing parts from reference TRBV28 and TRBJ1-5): DVKVTQSSRYLVKRTGEKVFLECVQDMDHENMFWYRQDPGLGLRLIYFSYDVKMKEKGDIPEGYSVSREKKERFSLILESASTNQTSMYLCASGSPGTNQPQHFGDGTRLSIL.

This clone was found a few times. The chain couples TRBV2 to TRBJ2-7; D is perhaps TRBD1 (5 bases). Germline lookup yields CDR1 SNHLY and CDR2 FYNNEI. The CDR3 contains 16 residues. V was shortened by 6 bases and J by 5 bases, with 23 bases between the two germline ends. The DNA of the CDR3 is TGTGCCAGCAGAGTTTCTAGACAGTCCGGGCCCCACGAGCAGTACTTC. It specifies CASRVSRQSGPHEQYF.

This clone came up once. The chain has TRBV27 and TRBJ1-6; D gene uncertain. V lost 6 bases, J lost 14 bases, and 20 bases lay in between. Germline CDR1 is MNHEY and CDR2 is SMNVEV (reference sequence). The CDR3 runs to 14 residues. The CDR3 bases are TGTGCCAGCAGATCCCCCTCCCGGAACGTAGCCCTCCACTTT. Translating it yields CASRSPSRNVALHF.

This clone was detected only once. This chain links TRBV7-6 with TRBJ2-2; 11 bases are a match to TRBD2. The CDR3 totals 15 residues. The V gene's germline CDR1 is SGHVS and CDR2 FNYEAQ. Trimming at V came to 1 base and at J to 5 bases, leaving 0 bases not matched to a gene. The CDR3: CASSLVAGGTGELFF. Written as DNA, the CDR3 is TGTGCCAGCAGCTTAGTAGCGGGAGGGACCGGGGAGCTGTTTTTT.

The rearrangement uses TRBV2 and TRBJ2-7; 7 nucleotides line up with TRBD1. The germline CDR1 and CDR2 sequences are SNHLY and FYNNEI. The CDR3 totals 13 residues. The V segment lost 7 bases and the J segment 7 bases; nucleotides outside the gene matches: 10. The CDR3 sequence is CASKRDSLEEQYF. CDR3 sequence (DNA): TGTGCCAGCAAAAGGGACAGCTTGGAGGAGCAGTACTTC. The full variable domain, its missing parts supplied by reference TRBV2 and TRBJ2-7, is EPEVTQTPSHQVTQMGQEVILRCVPISNHLYFYWYRQILGQKVEFLVSFYNNEISEKSEIFDDQFSVERPDGSNFTLKIRSTKLEDSAMYFCASKRDSLEEQYFGPGTRLTVT.

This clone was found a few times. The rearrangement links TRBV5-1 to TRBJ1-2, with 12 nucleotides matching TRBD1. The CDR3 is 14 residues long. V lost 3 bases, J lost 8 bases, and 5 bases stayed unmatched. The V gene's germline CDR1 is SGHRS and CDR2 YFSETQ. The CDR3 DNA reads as TGCGCCAGCAGCTCGGGACAGGGGGCGCGCGGCTACACCTTC. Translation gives CASSSGQGARGYTF.

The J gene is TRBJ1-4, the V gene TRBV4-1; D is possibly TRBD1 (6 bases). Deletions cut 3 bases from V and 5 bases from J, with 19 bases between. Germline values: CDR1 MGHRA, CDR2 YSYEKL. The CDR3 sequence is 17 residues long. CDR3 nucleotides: TGCGCCAGCAGCCAGGATACAGGGCTCTCTCTAAATGAAAAACTGTTTTTT. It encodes CASSQDTGLSLNEKLFF.

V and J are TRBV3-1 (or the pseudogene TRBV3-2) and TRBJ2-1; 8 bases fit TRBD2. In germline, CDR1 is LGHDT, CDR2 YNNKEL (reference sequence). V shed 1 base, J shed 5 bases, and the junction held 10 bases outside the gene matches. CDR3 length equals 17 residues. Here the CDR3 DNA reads TGTGCCAGCAGCCAAGTAGCGGGGCTAGCGGGTAACAATGAGCAGTTCTTC. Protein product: CASSQVAGLAGNNEQFF.

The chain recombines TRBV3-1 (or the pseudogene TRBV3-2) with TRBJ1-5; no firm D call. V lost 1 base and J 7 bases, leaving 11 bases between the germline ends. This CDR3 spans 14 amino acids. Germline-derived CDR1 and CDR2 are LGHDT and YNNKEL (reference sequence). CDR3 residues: CASSQGKGYQPQHF. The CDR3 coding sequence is TGTGCCAGCAGCCAAGGAAAGGGTTACCAGCCCCAGCATTTT.

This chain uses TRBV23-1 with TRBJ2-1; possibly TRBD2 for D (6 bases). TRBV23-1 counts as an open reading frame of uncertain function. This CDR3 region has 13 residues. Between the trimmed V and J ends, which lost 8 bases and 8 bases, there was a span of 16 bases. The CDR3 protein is CASCGLPDDEQFF. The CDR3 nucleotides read TGCGCCAGCTGCGGACTACCGGATGATGAGCAGTTCTTC.

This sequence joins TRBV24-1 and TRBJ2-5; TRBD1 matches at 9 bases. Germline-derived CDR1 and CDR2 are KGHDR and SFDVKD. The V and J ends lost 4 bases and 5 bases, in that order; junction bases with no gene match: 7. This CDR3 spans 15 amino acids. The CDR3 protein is CATSDPTGGVETQYF. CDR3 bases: TGTGCCACCAGTGACCCGACAGGGGGGGTGGAGACCCAGTACTTC.

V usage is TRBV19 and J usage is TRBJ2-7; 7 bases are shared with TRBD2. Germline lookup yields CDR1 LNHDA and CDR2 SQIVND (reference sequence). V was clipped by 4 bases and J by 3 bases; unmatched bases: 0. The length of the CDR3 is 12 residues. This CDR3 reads CASSSGSYEQYF. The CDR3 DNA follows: TGTGCCAGTAGTAGCGGGAGCTACGAGCAGTACTTC.

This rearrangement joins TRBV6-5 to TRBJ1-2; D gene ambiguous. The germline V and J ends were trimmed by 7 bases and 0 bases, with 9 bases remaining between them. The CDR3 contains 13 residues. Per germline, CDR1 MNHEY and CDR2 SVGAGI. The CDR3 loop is CASNGRTNYGYTF. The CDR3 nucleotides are TGTGCCAGCAACGGCAGAACTAACTATGGCTACACCTTC.

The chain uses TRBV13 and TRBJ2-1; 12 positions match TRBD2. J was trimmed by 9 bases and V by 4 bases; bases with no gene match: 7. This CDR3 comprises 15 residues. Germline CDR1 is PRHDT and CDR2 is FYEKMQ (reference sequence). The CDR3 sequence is CASSSPSGRAVEQFF. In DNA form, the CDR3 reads TGTGCCAGCAGCTCCCCTAGCGGGAGGGCGGTTGAGCAGTTCTTC. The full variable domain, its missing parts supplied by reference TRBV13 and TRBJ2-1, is AAGVIQSPRHLIKEKRETATLKCYPIPRHDTVYWYQQGPGQDPQFLISFYEKMQSDKGSIPDRFSAQQFSDYHSELNMSSLELGDSALYFCASSSPSGRAVEQFFGPGTRLTVL.

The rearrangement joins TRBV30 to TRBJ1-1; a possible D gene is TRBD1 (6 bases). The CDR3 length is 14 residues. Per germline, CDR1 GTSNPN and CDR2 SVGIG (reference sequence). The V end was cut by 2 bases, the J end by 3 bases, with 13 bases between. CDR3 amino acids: CAWSLRGGYTEAFF. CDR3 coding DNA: TGTGCCTGGAGTTTAAGGGGGGGGTACACTGAAGCTTTCTTT.

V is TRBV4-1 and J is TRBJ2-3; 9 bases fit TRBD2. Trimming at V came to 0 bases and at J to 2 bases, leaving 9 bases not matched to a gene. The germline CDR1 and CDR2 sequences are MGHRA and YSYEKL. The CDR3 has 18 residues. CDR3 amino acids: CASSQEGGSGSLTDTQYF. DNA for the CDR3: TGCGCCAGCAGCCAAGAGGGGGGTAGCGGGAGTCTCACAGATACGCAGTATTTT.

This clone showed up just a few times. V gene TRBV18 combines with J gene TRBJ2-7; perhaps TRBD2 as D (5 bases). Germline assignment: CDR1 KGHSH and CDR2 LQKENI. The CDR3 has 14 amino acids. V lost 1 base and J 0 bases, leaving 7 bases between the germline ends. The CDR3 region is CASSPREGSYEQYF. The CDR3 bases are TGTGCCAGCTCACCACGAGAGGGCTCCTACGAGCAGTACTTC.

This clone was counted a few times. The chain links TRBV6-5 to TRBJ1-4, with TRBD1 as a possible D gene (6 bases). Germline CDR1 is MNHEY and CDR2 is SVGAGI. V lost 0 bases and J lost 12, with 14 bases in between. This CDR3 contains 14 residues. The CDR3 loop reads CASSYSGGGWQLFF. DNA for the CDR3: TGTGCCAGCAGTTACTCTGGAGGGGGATGGCAACTGTTTTTT.

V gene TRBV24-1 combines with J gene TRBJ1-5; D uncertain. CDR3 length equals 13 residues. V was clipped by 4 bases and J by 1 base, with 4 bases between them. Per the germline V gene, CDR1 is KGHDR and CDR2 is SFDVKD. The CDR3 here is CATSDRSNQPQHF. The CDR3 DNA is TGTGCCACCAGTGACAGGAGCAATCAGCCCCAGCATTTT.

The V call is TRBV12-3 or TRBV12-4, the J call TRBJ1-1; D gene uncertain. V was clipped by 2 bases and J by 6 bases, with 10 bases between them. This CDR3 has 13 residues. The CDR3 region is CASSLRRTAEAFF. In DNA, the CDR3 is TGTGCCAGCAGTTTAAGGCGTACCGCTGAAGCTTTCTTT.

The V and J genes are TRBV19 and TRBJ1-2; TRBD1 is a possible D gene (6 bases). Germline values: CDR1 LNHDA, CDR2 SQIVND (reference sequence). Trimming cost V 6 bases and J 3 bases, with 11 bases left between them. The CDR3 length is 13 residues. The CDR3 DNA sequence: TGTGCCAGTAGATCAAGGGGGGACTATGGCTACACCTTC. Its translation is CASRSRGDYGYTF.